A single sample gave rise to the 4 T cell receptor beta chains below, sequenced in a study of T cell responses to AZD1222 COVID-19 vaccine (dated by TCRdb to about 2021). Interpreted using the paper, the time point label stands for: baseline before first vaccination. The sample's treatment or condition label, in plain terms: meningococcal conjugate vaccine given as trial control. Receptor amplification or capture employed the immunoSEQ multiplex PCR assay. TCRdb stores this immuneACCESS table with in-frame sequences only. Part of the clones is absent; in the studies checked, under half of the shortfall reflects unresolved V genes, and no reason is known for the rest. Present in this sample are 160,000 or so clones, about 91% of which were seen just once. Less than 4.5% of the sample is in the top ten clones. This specimen was peripheral blood, taken on day 0 of MenACWY control vaccination. These TCRs come from an adult in good health.

This chain uses TRBV11-2 with TRBJ1-1; weak D call: TRBD1 (5 bases). The CDR3 covers 15 residues. Germline CDR1 SGHAT, CDR2 FQNNGV. Trimming took 6 bases from V and 13 from J, leaving 27 bases between them. The CDR3 reads CASRREGQGRPAGFF. The CDR3 DNA sequence: TGTGCCAGCAGAAGGGAGGGGCAGGGACGACCGGCAGGTTTCTTT.

The chain carries TRBV9 and TRBJ2-3; the match to TRBD2 covers 8 bases. Germline trimming cut 0 bases from V and 4 bases from J; bases unmatched to any gene: 7. Germline loops: CDR1 SGDLS, CDR2 YYNGEE. This CDR3 contains 16 residues. The CDR3 nucleotides are TGTGCCAGCAGCGTAGGAACGGGAGGGCCCGCAGATACGCAGTATTTT. Residues: CASSVGTGGPADTQYF.

DNA of the CDR3: TGTGCCAGTAGTATAGTGCCGGAGACCCAGTACTTC. Encoded protein: CASSIVPETQYF. The V gene is TRBV19, the J gene TRBJ2-5; D call uncertain. CDR1 LNHDA and CDR2 SQIVND come from the germline V gene (reference sequence). CDR3 length: 12 residues. The germline V and J ends were trimmed by 1 base and 5 bases, with 5 bases remaining between them.

This sequence joins TRBV7-8 and TRBJ1-1, with no clear D. Germline V gives CDR1 SGHVS, CDR2 FQNEAQ. The CDR3 spans 15 residues. V was pared by 5 bases and J by 3 bases, with 16 bases between. CDR3 bases: TGTGCCAGCAGCGGATTGAGTCTCTCAGACACTGAAGCTTTCTTT. This sequence encodes CASSGLSLSDTEAFF.